Presented here are 30 T cell receptor beta chains from one specimen sequenced in a study of T cells after yellow fever vaccination. TCRdb analysed the 5' RACE reads with MiXCR anew, one entry per CDR3 protein. The table shows approximately 250,000 distinct CDR3 sequences, with more than 6.5% occurring only once. Sequencing used CD4+ T cells sorted from PBMCs, obtained on the day of the yellow fever booster vaccination. These receptor sequences come from a man aged 30-40 years who received the YFV17D yellow fever vaccine.

In this sample, this clonotype turned up a few times. The chain combines TRBV12-3 or TRBV12-4 with TRBJ1-1; no clear D gene. This CDR3 has 14 amino acids. V gave up 3 bases and J gave up 2 bases, with 10 bases separating them. CDR3 residues: CASSFFAGNTEAFF. CDR3 nucleotides: TGTGCCAGCAGTTTTTTTGCGGGCAACACTGAAGCTTTCTTT.

This clonotype occurred a few times. The CDR3 reads CASTGRAGGNTDTQYF. The CDR3 nucleotides read TGTGCCAGCACGGGACGAGCGGGAGGGAACACAGATACGCAGTATTTT. The chain carries TRBV27 and TRBJ2-3, with 10 bases fitting TRBD2. The CDR3 runs 16 residues. The V gene's germline CDR1 is MNHEY and CDR2 SMNVEV (reference sequence). The trim removed 7 bases at V and 2 bases at J, leaving 9 bases unmatched.

The CDR3 loop reads CSASNAGASGNTIYF. The CDR3 nucleotides are TGCAGTGCTAGTAACGCAGGGGCTTCTGGAAACACCATATATTTT. The V gene is TRBV20-1, the J gene TRBJ1-3; D might be TRBD1 (6 bases). The germline CDR1 and CDR2 sequences are DFQATT and SNEGSKA (reference sequence). This CDR3 spans 15 amino acids. V lost 3 bases and J lost 1, with 13 bases in between.

This clonotype was counted only a few times. This sequence joins TRBV20-1 and TRBJ2-2, with D maybe TRBD2 (5 bases). CDR3 length equals 16 residues. Trimming cost V 6 bases and J 5 bases, with 22 bases left between them. Per germline, CDR1 DFQATT and CDR2 SNEGSKA (reference sequence). Written as DNA, the CDR3 is TGCAGTGCCGTCCGTCCCCGGGGAAGAGGGACCGGGGAGCTGTTTTTT. Its protein product is CSAVRPRGRGTGELFF.

V is TRBV2 and J is TRBJ2-5; D is ambiguous. The V and J ends lost 6 bases and 0 bases respectively, with 5 bases between them. There are 12 residues in the CDR3. CDR1 SNHLY and CDR2 FYNNEI come from the germline V gene. As DNA, the CDR3 is TGTGCCAGCAGACCGGACCAAGAGACCCAGTACTTC. Translation: CASRPDQETQYF.

This clonotype was detected ten times or more. The rearrangement uses TRBV9 and TRBJ2-7, with 9 bases matching TRBD2. Trimming took 3 bases from V and 4 from J; bases not matched to a gene: 8. CDR1 SGDLS and CDR2 YYNGEE come from the germline V gene. The CDR3 consists of 15 residues. DNA of the CDR3: TGTGCCAGCAGCGCTTTAGCGGGAGACCTGTACGAGCAGTACTTC. Translated: CASSALAGDLYEQYF.

This clonotype was recorded many times. This chain uses TRBV5-1 with TRBJ2-7; 9 bases are shared with TRBD2. Losses at the gene ends were 3 bases for V and 5 bases for J; bases not matched to a gene: 12. CDR1 is SGHRS, CDR2 YFSETQ, per germline. This CDR3 contains 16 residues. CDR3 DNA sequence: TGCGCCAGCAGCTGGGCTCCTAGCGGGACGAGGAACGAGCAGTACTTC. Encoded protein: CASSWAPSGTRNEQYF.

The rearrangement links TRBV7-2 to TRBJ2-1, with a possible D match to TRBD2 (6 bases). Germline-derived CDR1 and CDR2 are SGHTA and FQGNSA. This CDR3 spans 16 amino acids. The V gene lost 4 bases and the J gene lost 4 bases, with 17 bases spanning the gap. The CDR3 DNA follows: TGTGCCAGCAGCTCTCGTGGGGGAGGACCTTACAATGAGCAGTTCTTC. It encodes CASSSRGGGPYNEQFF.

This clonotype was observed a few times. This chain connects TRBV19 to TRBJ2-1; 8 bases line up with TRBD2. V lost 3 bases, J lost 10 bases, and 5 bases stayed unmatched. Per germline, CDR1 LNHDA and CDR2 SQIVND (reference sequence). The CDR3 has 13 residues. CDR3 nucleotide sequence: TGTGCCAGTAGTATGGAGCGGGAGCGGGAGCAGTTCTTC. Translating it yields CASSMEREREQFF.

This clonotype turned up a few times. The chain combines TRBV27 with TRBJ2-7; D call uncertain. V was pared by 10 bases and J by 4 bases, with 20 bases between. Germline lookup yields CDR1 MNHEY and CDR2 SMNVEV (reference sequence). CDR3 length equals 14 residues. CDR3 sequence: CATRWTVQSYEQYF. In DNA form, the CDR3 reads TGTGCCACCCGATGGACGGTCCAGAGTTACGAGCAGTACTTC.

This clonotype was counted many times. This chain joins TRBV7-2 and TRBJ2-3; TRBD1 is a possible D gene (6 bases). Germline V gene lookup returns CDR1 SGHTA and CDR2 FQGNSA. The ends were cut back, 2 bases at V and 4 bases at J, with 7 bases in the middle. CDR3 length: 13 amino acids. CDR3 nucleotide sequence: TGTGCCAGCAGCTTAAAGGGGGCAGATACGCAGTATTTT. Translating gives CASSLKGADTQYF. The variable domain in full, completed from reference TRBV7-2 and TRBJ2-3, reads GAGVSQSPSNKVTEKGKDVELRCDPISGHTALYWYRQSLGQGLEFLIYFQGNSAPDKSGLPSDRFSAERTGGSVSTLTIQRTQQEDSAVYLCASSLKGADTQYFGPGTRLTVL.

This clonotype was seen more than once but under ten times. The rearrangement links TRBV20-1 to TRBJ2-7; 8 positions agree with TRBD2. V lost 1 base, J lost 2 bases, and 4 bases stayed unmatched. Per germline, CDR1 DFQATT and CDR2 SNEGSKA (reference sequence). This CDR3 is built from 14 residues. The CDR3 region has the DNA TGCAGTGCTAGAGTGGCGGGAGGAACCTACGAGCAGTACTTC. Its translation: CSARVAGGTYEQYF.

The sample holds a few counts of this clonotype. V usage is TRBV7-2 and J usage is TRBJ2-7; D may be TRBD1 or TRBD2 (5 bases each). Per the germline V gene, CDR1 is SGHTA and CDR2 is FQGNSA. There are 14 residues in the CDR3. Trimming pared 11 bases from V and 2 bases from J, leaving 19 bases between. The CDR3 loop is CASNVRQGPYEQYF. Written as DNA, the CDR3 is TGTGCCTCCAATGTTCGGCAGGGACCCTACGAGCAGTACTTC.

This clonotype came up many times. V and J are TRBV27 and TRBJ2-7; 14 bases are a match to TRBD2. V lost 0 bases to trimming and J lost 4 bases; unmatched junction nucleotides: 5. This CDR3 has 17 amino acids. Germline V gene lookup returns CDR1 MNHEY and CDR2 SMNVEV (reference sequence). As DNA, the CDR3 is TGTGCCAGCAGTTTATCTGGGACTAGCGGGAGCATGTACGAGCAGTACTTC. The encoded protein is CASSLSGTSGSMYEQYF.

On this clonotype itself: One end of the junction fails to match germline, which may point to a read error. The V and J genes are TRBV6-2 or TRBV6-3 and TRBJ2-7; TRBD1 is a possible D gene (6 bases). Germline CDR1 is MNHEY and CDR2 is SVGEGT. The CDR3 totals 11 residues. The CDR3 DNA is TGTGCCAGCAGTCCCAGGGGCGAGCTGTACTTC. Its protein is CASSPRGELYF.

As for this clonotype: A read error may explain this, as a much larger clone is one base away. The J gene is TRBJ2-3, the V gene TRBV7-2, with a weak D call TRBD2 (7 bases). CDR1 and CDR2 (germline): SGHTA, FQGNSA. The CDR3 consists of 13 residues. The CDR3 DNA reads as TGTGCCAGCCGCGGGGGCAACACATATACGCAGTATTTT. The encoded protein is CASRGGNTYTQYF. The entire variable domain, with the rest obtained from reference TRBV7-2 and TRBJ2-3, is as follows: GAGVSQSPSNKVTEKGKDVELRCDPISGHTALYWYRQSLGQGLEFLIYFQGNSAPDKSGLPSDRFSAERTGGSVSTLTIQRTQQEDSAVYLCASRGGNTYTQYFGPGTRLTVL.

This clonotype was seen only a few times. The chain is built from TRBV7-2 and TRBJ2-7, with TRBD2 as a possible D gene (6 bases). Trimming pared 5 bases from V and 1 base from J, leaving 18 bases between. The CDR3 is made up of 16 amino acids. The germline V gene encodes CDR1 SGHTA and CDR2 FQGNSA. For the CDR3, the DNA is TGTGCCAGCAGCCGGGGAACGGGAGAGCGATCCTACGAGCAGTACTTC. Amino acids: CASSRGTGERSYEQYF.

At least ten counts were recorded for this clonotype. V is TRBV15 and J is TRBJ2-5; 7 positions match TRBD2. The CDR3 runs to 15 residues. Unmatched junction bases numbered 8, after V lost 5 bases and J lost 2 bases. Germline-derived CDR1 and CDR2 are LNHNV and YYDKDF (reference sequence). CDR3 sequence (DNA): TGTGCCACCAGCGGCTCGAAGGGACTACAAGAGACCCAGTACTTC. Protein product: CATSGSKGLQETQYF.

This clonotype occurred a few times. CDR3 nucleotides: TGTGCCAGCAGTTACTCGTCGCGGGAGGTAAACGAGCAGTACTTC. This codes for CASSYSSREVNEQYF. This rearrangement joins TRBV6-5 to TRBJ2-7, with TRBD2 matching over 8 bases. There are 15 residues in the CDR3. V lost 0 bases to trimming and J lost 5 bases; unmatched junction nucleotides: 6. The germline CDR1 and CDR2 sequences are MNHEY and SVGAGI.

This clonotype was seen at least ten times. The genes are TRBV5-1 and TRBJ2-3, with no clear D. The CDR3 has 15 amino acids. Germline V CDR1 and CDR2: SGHRS, YFSETQ. The V end lost 4 bases, the J end lost 0 bases, and 12 bases lay between the germline ends. CDR3 protein: CASSPGRPSTDTQYF. The CDR3 region has the DNA TGCGCCAGCAGCCCAGGACGGCCTAGCACAGATACGCAGTATTTT.

This clonotype was observed many times. The V call is TRBV20-1, the J call TRBJ2-7; D not resolved. Germline V CDR1 and CDR2: DFQATT, SNEGSKA (reference sequence). The CDR3 is made up of 12 amino acids. The CDR3 spells CSQARDPYEQYF. The CDR3 DNA follows: TGCAGCCAGGCACGAGACCCCTACGAGCAGTACTTC.

The genes are TRBV7-8 and TRBJ2-3; no definite D call. Looked up from germline, CDR1 is SGHVS and CDR2 is FQNEAQ. V lost 7 bases to trimming and J lost 5 bases, with 16 bases between them. This CDR3 contains 14 residues. This chain's CDR3 is CASKSFTSQDTQYF. CDR3 nucleotide sequence: TGTGCCAGCAAGAGTTTCACCTCCCAAGATACGCAGTATTTT. Complete variable domain (other parts from reference TRBV7-8 and TRBJ2-3): GAGVSQSPRYKVAKRGQDVALRCDPISGHVSLFWYQQALGQGPEFLTYFQNEAQLDKSGLPSDRFFAERPEGSVSTLKIQRTQQEDSAVYLCASKSFTSQDTQYFGPGTRLTVL.

This clonotype was seen many times. The V gene is TRBV23-1, the J gene TRBJ2-5; 12 positions agree with TRBD1. TRBV23-1 is classed as an ORF, of uncertain function. V lost 8 bases and J lost 4; bases outside the gene matches: 5. This CDR3 has 14 amino acids. CDR3 loop: CASPGTGGAETQYF. CDR3 DNA sequence: TGCGCCAGCCCAGGGACAGGGGGCGCAGAGACCCAGTACTTC.

This clonotype was detected only a few times. The chain is built from TRBV12-3 or TRBV12-4 and TRBJ1-3; D gene unclear. The length of the CDR3 is 11 residues. V was trimmed by 8 bases and J by 4 bases, leaving 6 bases between them. The CDR3 loop reads CASREGNTIYF. The CDR3 nucleotides are TGTGCCAGCCGGGAAGGAAACACCATATATTTT.

The rearrangement joins TRBV28 to TRBJ2-5; 12 bases are shared with TRBD2. The ends lost 5 bases at V and 8 bases at J; junction bases unmatched: 6. Germline CDR1 MDHEN, CDR2 SYDVKM. This CDR3 spans 14 amino acids. The CDR3 DNA is TGTGCCAGCAGTCTAGCGGGAGGGCCGCGAACCCAGTACTTC. It encodes CASSLAGGPRTQYF. Drawing the rest from reference TRBV28 and TRBJ2-5, the complete variable domain is DVKVTQSSRYLVKRTGEKVFLECVQDMDHENMFWYRQDPGLGLRLIYFSYDVKMKEKGDIPEGYSVSREKKERFSLILESASTNQTSMYLCASSLAGGPRTQYFGPGTRLLVL.

The chain links TRBV6-1 to TRBJ2-3, with 14 nucleotides matching TRBD2. The CDR3 covers 17 residues. The ends lost 6 bases at V and 4 bases at J; junction bases unmatched: 9. The germline V gene encodes CDR1 MNHNS and CDR2 SASEGT. CDR3 sequence reads: CASSRTTSGRGPDTQYF. The CDR3 DNA sequence: TGTGCCAGCAGCCGAACGACTAGCGGGAGGGGACCAGATACGCAGTATTTT.

The chain employs TRBV3-1 and TRBJ2-2; D gene ambiguous. This CDR3 region has 14 residues. The germline CDR1 and CDR2 sequences are LGHDT and YNNKEL (reference sequence). V was pared by 4 bases and J by 3 bases, with 9 bases between. Here the CDR3 DNA reads TGTGCCAGCAGCCGAGAACTGGACACCGGGGAGCTGTTTTTT. Its protein product is CASSRELDTGELFF.

V is TRBV11-2 and J is TRBJ2-1, with D tentatively TRBD2 (6 bases). Trimming stripped 1 base from V and 7 bases from J, with 17 bases between. The CDR3 contains 16 residues. Per germline, CDR1 SGHAT and CDR2 FQNNGV. CDR3 region: CASSLVGGVKGNEQFF. The CDR3 nucleotides read TGTGCCAGCAGCTTAGTTGGCGGGGTCAAGGGTAATGAGCAGTTCTTC.

This sequence joins TRBV6-1 and TRBJ1-2, with TRBD1 matching 9 bases. CDR1 and CDR2 (germline): MNHNS, SASEGT. The CDR3 covers 15 residues. V lost 6 bases and J lost 2; bases outside the gene matches: 7. CDR3 sequence reads: CASRRGDRENYGYTF. For the CDR3, the DNA is TGTGCCAGCAGACGTGGGGACAGGGAGAACTATGGCTACACCTTC.

There are a few counts of this clonotype. The rearrangement links TRBV6-5 to TRBJ2-7; no clear D gene. V was pared by 2 bases and J by 3 bases, with 14 bases between. The CDR3 sequence is 15 residues long. Germline-derived CDR1 and CDR2 are MNHEY and SVGAGI. CDR3 residues: CASSYIGNRNYEQYF. The CDR3 DNA reads TGTGCCAGCAGTTACATTGGAAACAGAAACTACGAGCAGTACTTC.